The T cell receptor (beta chain) described here comes from a study of tumor and adjacent non-tumor tissue in lung cancer. Whole-study findings and limits: Compared with tumor, normal lung showed significantly lower TCR diversity.

A modified ARM-PCR protocol with three rounds of nested PCR amplified TCRbeta. TCRdb passed the multiplex PCR reads through MiXCR, listing each CDR3 protein once. The profile shows about 60,000 distinct CDR3 sequences, about 55% of them singletons. Germline CDR1 and CDR2: SGHRS and YFSETQ. This CDR3 spans 15 amino acids. V was clipped by 2 bases and J by 6 bases, with 16 bases between them. About this clonotype itself: The target antigen is unknown.

No cell sorting was done before RNA was extracted from the tissue. More than 3 cm separated this lung sample from the edge of the tumor. The clonotype comes from a man in his 70s with non-small cell lung cancer. Source material: distant non-tumor lung tissue. This chain links TRBV5-1 with TRBJ2-3; tentative D call: TRBD2 (6 bases). This CDR3 is CASSFSGGYGDTQYF. The DNA for the CDR3 is TGCGCCAGCAGCTTCTCAGGAGGGTATGGGGATACGCAGTATTTT.